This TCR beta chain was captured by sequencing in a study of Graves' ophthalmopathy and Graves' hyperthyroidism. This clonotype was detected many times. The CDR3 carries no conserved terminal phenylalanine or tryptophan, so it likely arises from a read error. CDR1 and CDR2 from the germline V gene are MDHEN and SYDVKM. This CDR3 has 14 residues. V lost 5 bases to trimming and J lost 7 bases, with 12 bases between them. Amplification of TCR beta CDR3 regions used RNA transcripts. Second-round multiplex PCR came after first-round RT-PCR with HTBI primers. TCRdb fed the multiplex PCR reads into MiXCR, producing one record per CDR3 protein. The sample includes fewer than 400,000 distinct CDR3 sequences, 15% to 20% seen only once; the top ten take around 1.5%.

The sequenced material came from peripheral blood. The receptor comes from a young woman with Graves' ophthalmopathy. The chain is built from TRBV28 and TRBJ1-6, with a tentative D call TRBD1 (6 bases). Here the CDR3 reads CASSGTGLNSPLHL. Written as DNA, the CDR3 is TGTGCCAGCAGTGGAACAGGGTTGAATTCACCCCTCCACCTT.